The T cell receptor (beta chain) described here comes from a study of blood T cell repertoires in COVID-19. Germline loops: CDR1 SGHVS, CDR2 FNYEAQ. The V gene lost 1 base and the J gene lost 5 bases, with 15 bases spanning the gap. The CDR3 runs to 16 residues. Sequenced by immunoSEQ multiplex PCR; TCRdb stores in-frame clones only, minus some. The data show about 80,000 clones, roughly 80% seen once. Sequenced material: peripheral blood. The receptor was isolated from an elderly man with active or convalescent COVID-19. The V call is TRBV7-6, the J call TRBJ2-1; TRBD1 is a possible D gene (5 bases). The CDR3 nucleotides read TGTGCCAGCAGCTTAGTAGGCCAGGGATCCAACAATGAGCAGTTCTTC. It codes for CASSLVGQGSNNEQFF.